Each of the 4 T cell receptor beta chains below was sequenced from the same sample in a study of CD8+ T cells in alopecia areata. Once RNA had been extracted, it was reverse transcribed into cDNA to act as the sequencing template. Profiling relied on immunoSEQ multiplex PCR, and the TCRdb table lists in-frame clones only, not all of them. The data show around 210,000 clones, around 65% seen once. As for treatment: oral pan-JAK inhibitor, 5-10 mg twice daily. The material sequenced was CD4+ T cells sorted from blood, taken at week 4, from a patient treated with tofacitinib. The origin of the receptors is a human donor with alopecia areata.

The chain couples TRBV7-2 to TRBJ2-6, with D possibly matching TRBD2 (5 bases). The germline gives CDR1 SGHTA, CDR2 FQGNSA. Between the trimmed V and J ends, which lost 7 bases and 4 bases, there was a span of 17 bases. This CDR3 region has 16 residues. CDR3 loop: CASTRRSSGGANVLTF. The CDR3 DNA reads as TGTGCCAGCACCCGCAGGAGCTCGGGGGGGGCCAACGTCCTGACTTTC. The variable domain in full, with the rest retrieved from reference TRBV7-2 and TRBJ2-6, is GAGVSQSPSNKVTEKGKDVELRCDPISGHTALYWYRQSLGQGLEFLIYFQGNSAPDKSGLPSDRFSAERTGGSVSTLTIQRTQQEDSAVYLCASTRRSSGGANVLTFGAGSRLTVL.

The chain is built from TRBV6-5 and TRBJ1-2, with TRBD1 matching over 9 bases. Germline CDR1 reads MNHEY; CDR2 reads SVGAGI. J gave up 3 bases and V 7 bases, and 6 bases lay outside the gene matches. The CDR3 is made up of 14 amino acids. Here the CDR3 DNA reads TGTGCCAGCATTCCGACAGGGGGGGACTATGGCTACACCTTC. It encodes CASIPTGGDYGYTF.

This clone was recorded a few times. The chain couples TRBV19 to TRBJ2-2, with no clear D. The CDR3 is made up of 14 amino acids. Trimming cost V 5 bases and J 2 bases, with 9 bases left between them. The germline V gene encodes CDR1 LNHDA and CDR2 SQIVND (reference sequence). For the CDR3, the DNA is TGTGCCAGTAGTCCCCCACACAACACCGGGGAGCTGTTTTTT. Its translation: CASSPPHNTGELFF.

The chain uses TRBV25-1 and TRBJ2-3; unclear D gene. Germline CDR1 reads MGHDK; CDR2 reads SYGVNS. V was clipped by 2 bases and J by 5 bases, with 5 bases between them. The CDR3 is 12 residues long. DNA for the CDR3: TGTGCCAGCAGTGAAGTCGGAGATACGCAGTATTTT. Translated: CASSEVGDTQYF.